The rows below give T cell receptor beta chains drawn from one sample of a study of control samples from healthy donors and cancer patients. The protocol was immunoSEQ multiplex PCR, while the TCRdb copy is restricted to in-frame clones and leaves out a portion. The sample includes 140,000 to 150,000 clones, more than 85% of them seen just once. Sequencing used blood. These receptors were taken from a man in his late teens or twenties in good health. CDR3s include the opening cysteine and the closing phenylalanine or tryptophan. The D gene is left open where the match is weak. Only part of the rows carry a size: once, few, many, or a class if the clone is expanded.

V	J	length	size	D	DNA	CDR3
TRBV6-2/TRBV6-3	TRBJ1-5	15	NA	NA	TGTGCCAGCAGTTACCCCTCCACAGGCAATCAGCCCCAGCATTTT	CASSYPSTGNQPQHF
TRBV7-2	TRBJ1-2	13	NA	NA	TGTGCCAGCAGCTTATTGGGGAGAGGAGGCTACACCTTC	CASSLLGRGGYTF
TRBV19	TRBJ1-2	11	NA	NA	TGTGCCAGTAGAGGGTTCGATGGCTACACCTTC	CASRGFDGYTF
TRBV19	TRBJ2-1	15	NA	NA	TGTGCCAGTAGTTGGAAGGGGGGGTACTACAATGAGCAGTTCTTC	CASSWKGGYYNEQFF
TRBV11-2	TRBJ1-6	15	NA	TRBD1	TGTGCCAGCAGCATGGGACAGGGCGTGAATTCACCCCTCCACTTT	CASSMGQGVNSPLHF
TRBV19	TRBJ1-1	15	NA	NA	TGTGCCAGTAGTATTACAGGGTTTTCTTACACTGAAGCTTTCTTT	CASSITGFSYTEAFF
TRBV4-2	TRBJ2-3	15	NA	NA	TGTGCCAGCAGCCAAGATTACAGGGCCACAGATACGCAGTATTTT	CASSQDYRATDTQYF
TRBV4-1	TRBJ2-2	15	NA	NA	TGCGCCAGCAGCCAAGAGCGGGCGGACACCGGGGAGCTGTTTTTT	CASSQERADTGELFF
TRBV19	TRBJ1-2	15	NA	TRBD1	TGTGCCAGTAGTCCCACAGGGGGCGCGCTCTATGGCTACACCTTC	CASSPTGGALYGYTF
TRBV7-2	TRBJ1-3	16	NA	NA	TGTGCCAGCAGCTTAGCTATCTGGGGGCCTGGAAACACCATATATTTT	CASSLAIWGPGNTIYF
TRBV7-2	TRBJ1-4	14	once	NA	TGTGCCAGCAGCTTCAAAGGGGGAAATGAAAAACTGTTTTTT	CASSFKGGNEKLFF
TRBV5-1	TRBJ2-4	16	NA	NA	TGCGCCAGCAGCTTGATCGGGCCGCAAGCCAAAAACATTCAGTACTTC	CASSLIGPQAKNIQYF
TRBV7-9	TRBJ2-1	12	NA	TRBD2	TGTGCCAGCAGTGGGGACTATAATGAGCAGTTCTTC	CASSGDYNEQFF
TRBV7-6	TRBJ2-5	15	NA	TRBD1	TGTGCCAGCAGCTTAGTTGGGACAGGGAAAGAGACCCAGTACTTC	CASSLVGTGKETQYF
TRBV4-1	TRBJ1-5	15	NA	NA	TGCGCCAGCAGCCAGAACAGGGCGCTCAATCAGCCCCAGCATTTT	CASSQNRALNQPQHF
TRBV7-9	TRBJ2-2	17	once	TRBD1	TGTGCCAGCAGCTTGTATGGTTACAGGGGGAACACCGGGGAGCTGTTTTTT	CASSLYGYRGNTGELFF
TRBV4-3	TRBJ2-7	15	once	NA	TGCGCCAGCAGCCGGGGGGCAGGGGGAAACTACGAGCAGTACTTC	CASSRGAGGNYEQYF
TRBV6-5	TRBJ2-5	13	NA	NA	TGTGCCAGCAGAGTACTGGGGCAAGAGACCCAGTACTTC	CASRVLGQETQYF
TRBV27	TRBJ1-1	14	NA	NA	TGTGCCAGCAGTCAAGTGGGGGCAAACACTGAAGCTTTCTTT	CASSQVGANTEAFF
TRBV12-3/TRBV12-4	TRBJ2-7	11	NA	TRBD1	TGTGCCAGCCAAGACAGGGACGAGCAGTACTTC	CASQDRDEQYF
TRBV3-1/TRBV3-2	TRBJ1-1	12	NA	NA	TGTGCCAGCAGCCAATTAAGCTCTGAAGCTTTCTTT	CASSQLSSEAFF
TRBV27	TRBJ2-5	15	NA	NA	TGTGCCAGCAGTTCCCTTTTCGGACTCCAAGAGACCCAGTACTTC	CASSSLFGLQETQYF
TRBV20-1	TRBJ1-5	11	NA	NA	TGCAGTGCTAGGGGCAATCAGCCCCAGCATTTT	CSARGNQPQHF
TRBV7-2	TRBJ2-3	15	NA	TRBD2	TGTGCCAGCAGCACGAAGAGCGGGAGGGCCGATACGCAGTATTTT	CASSTKSGRADTQYF
TRBV15	TRBJ2-3	14	NA	TRBD1	TGTGCCACCAGCAGGACAGGGTTCACAGATACGCAGTATTTT	CATSRTGFTDTQYF
TRBV18	TRBJ1-2	14	NA	NA	TGTGCCAGCTCATCCCAGAAGGCTAACTATGGCTACACCTTC	CASSSQKANYGYTF
TRBV5-1	TRBJ2-1	14	once	TRBD1	TGCGCCAGCGGAAGGGGGCCCCCCTACAATGAGCAGTTCTTC	CASGRGPPYNEQFF
TRBV16	TRBJ1-5	12	once	NA	TGTGCCAGCAGCCAAAGTGGTCAGCCCCAGCATTTT	CASSQSGQPQHF
TRBV6-5	TRBJ1-4	14	NA	TRBD1	TGTGCCAGCAGGAGGGACAGGGGTGGGGAAAAACTGTTTTTT	CASRRDRGGEKLFF